These 29 T cell receptor beta chains were sequenced from one sample in a study of cytomegalovirus exposure and HLA in healthy donors. PCR used 60 Vbeta primers and 13 Jbeta primers. Sequencing used immunoSEQ multiplex PCR; TCRdb keeps in-frame clones, though not all of them. The sample contains around 150,000 clones, 80% of which appear only once. Source material: PBMCs. The receptors were sampled from a young man in good health and CMV-seronegative.

The rearrangement links TRBV27 to TRBJ2-2; possibly TRBD2 for D (5 bases). The CDR3 is 14 residues long. Trimming shortened V by 6 bases and J by 3 bases, and 11 bases separated the two germline ends. CDR1 and CDR2 from the germline V gene are MNHEY and SMNVEV (reference sequence). The CDR3 sequence is CASRGVGDTGELFF. CDR3 DNA: TGTGCCAGCAGGGGCGTCGGGGACACCGGGGAGCTGTTTTTT.

The rearrangement links TRBV5-1 to TRBJ2-7; D perhaps matches TRBD1 (5 bases). The CDR3 loop spans 17 amino acids. V was trimmed by 2 bases and J by 3 bases, leaving 21 bases between them. CDR1 and CDR2 (germline): SGHRS, YFSETQ. CDR3 in amino acids: CASSFKAQDIKIYEQYF. CDR3 bases: TGCGCCAGCAGCTTTAAGGCCCAGGACATAAAGATCTACGAGCAGTACTTC.

This clone was seen only a few times. The chain has TRBV5-8 and TRBJ2-7; possible D gene TRBD1, 5 bases. This CDR3 region has 15 residues. The germline V and J ends were trimmed by 0 bases and 2 bases, with 12 bases remaining between them. Germline loops: CDR1 SGHTS, CDR2 YDEGEE. The CDR3 reads CASSLVSGRTYEQYF. The CDR3 nucleotides are TGTGCCAGCAGCTTGGTTTCAGGGCGGACCTACGAGCAGTACTTC.

The V gene is TRBV5-1, the J gene TRBJ2-7; TRBD1 matches at 9 bases. Trimming at V came to 3 bases and at J to 1 base, leaving 5 bases not matched to a gene. The CDR3 contains 15 residues. Germline values: CDR1 SGHRS, CDR2 YFSETQ. CDR3 nucleotides: TGCGCCAGCAGCTCGACAGGGGGTTTTTCCTACGAGCAGTACTTC. Its translation is CASSSTGGFSYEQYF. The full variable domain, completed using reference TRBV5-1 and TRBJ2-7, is KAGVTQTPRYLIKTRGQQVTLSCSPISGHRSVSWYQQTPGQGLQFLFEYFSETQRNKGNFPGRFSGRQFSNSRSEMNVSTLELGDSALYLCASSSTGGFSYEQYFGPGTRLTVT.

This clone was seen a single time. V is TRBV4-3 and J is TRBJ2-5; the D gene is possibly TRBD2 (7 bases). This CDR3 region has 17 residues. The germline V gene encodes CDR1 LGHNA and CDR2 YSLEER. Trimming pared 4 bases from V and 5 bases from J, leaving 23 bases between. Written as DNA, the CDR3 is TGCGCCAGCAGCCCTTCCGGGAGGAGGGGGGCCCGCGAGACCCAGTACTTC. Translation: CASSPSGRRGARETQYF.

The rearrangement joins TRBV28 to TRBJ1-5; 7 nucleotides match TRBD1. The CDR3 totals 13 residues. Looked up from germline, CDR1 is MDHEN and CDR2 is SYDVKM. Trimming at V came to 6 bases and at J to 7 bases, leaving 6 bases not matched to a gene. CDR3 DNA: TGTGCCAGCAGCCCTTTAGGGGGCCAGCCCCAGCATTTT. Its protein is CASSPLGGQPQHF.

The chain's CDR3 is CSVEIGRGVFEQYF. Here the CDR3 DNA reads TGCAGCGTTGAGATCGGGCGGGGGGTCTTCGAGCAGTACTTC. This chain links TRBV29-1 with TRBJ2-7, with 8 bases matching TRBD2. CDR1 and CDR2 from the germline V gene are SQVTM and ANQGSEA. The J segment lost 6 bases and the V segment lost 3 bases, leaving 10 bases of the junction unmatched. The CDR3 contains 14 residues.

This sequence joins TRBV5-1 and TRBJ1-1, with D possibly TRBD1 on 5 matching bases. Germline values: CDR1 SGHRS, CDR2 YFSETQ. The CDR3 runs to 14 residues. The V end lost 3 bases, the J end lost 4 bases, and 13 bases lay between the germline ends. The CDR3 region has the DNA TGCGCCAGCAGCTGGGCGGGGGAGGGCACTGAAGCTTTCTTT. Protein sequence: CASSWAGEGTEAFF.

The gene calls are TRBV7-9 and TRBJ2-3, with TRBD1 matching 9 bases. The germline V gene has CDR1 SEHNR and CDR2 FQNEAQ (reference sequence). V shed 3 bases, J shed 5 bases, and the junction held 6 bases outside the gene matches. This CDR3 comprises 15 residues. The CDR3 nucleotides are TGTGCCAGCAGCTTCGGACAGGGGATTAAAGATACGCAGTATTTT. Protein product: CASSFGQGIKDTQYF. Based on the CDR3 plus reference TRBV7-9 and TRBJ2-3, the full variable domain is DTGVSQNPRHKITKRGQNVTFRCDPISEHNRLYWYRQTLGQGPEFLTYFQNEAQLEKSRLLSDRFSAERPKGSFSTLEIQRTEQGDSAMYLCASSFGQGIKDTQYFGPGTRLTVL.

The chain uses TRBV27 and TRBJ2-1; tentative D call: TRBD2 (6 bases). V lost 2 bases and J lost 4, with 12 bases in between. CDR3 length: 15 residues. CDR1 is MNHEY and CDR2 is SMNVEV in the germline V gene (reference sequence). Here the CDR3 reads CASSLGSGLYNEQFF. DNA of the CDR3: TGTGCCAGCAGTTTAGGCTCGGGACTTTACAATGAGCAGTTCTTC.

The rearrangement links TRBV5-1 to TRBJ2-3; 9 bases fit TRBD2. Unmatched junction bases numbered 5, after V lost 1 base and J lost 2 bases. The CDR3 has 16 amino acids. Germline V gene sequence: CDR1 SGHRS, CDR2 YFSETQ. CDR3 nucleotide sequence: TGCGCCAGCAGCTTGCGAGCGGGGGGAACCACAGATACGCAGTATTTT. Protein: CASSLRAGGTTDTQYF.

The chain uses TRBV11-1 and TRBJ1-1; no clear D gene. The V gene lost 1 base and the J gene lost 1 base, with 13 bases spanning the gap. Germline V lookup: CDR1 SGHAT, CDR2 FQDESV (reference sequence). This CDR3 contains 16 residues. The CDR3 sequence: CASSLGRTGSNTEAFF. CDR3 bases: TGTGCCAGCAGCTTAGGAAGAACCGGGTCGAACACTGAAGCTTTCTTT.

V and J are TRBV28 and TRBJ1-2; TRBD1 might be the D (6 bases). V was clipped by 2 bases and J by 1 base, with 11 bases between them. This CDR3 is built from 15 residues. The germline V gene has CDR1 MDHEN and CDR2 SYDVKM. CDR3 residues: CASSLGPGVNYGYTF. CDR3 DNA sequence: TGTGCCAGCAGTTTAGGTCCAGGGGTTAACTATGGCTACACCTTC.

The chain is built from TRBV7-9 and TRBJ2-7; 7 bases fit TRBD1. Trimming at V came to 4 bases and at J to 7 bases, leaving 13 bases not matched to a gene. This CDR3 region has 15 residues. Germline V lookup: CDR1 SEHNR, CDR2 FQNEAQ (reference sequence). CDR3 sequence reads: CASSSPTGSLREQYF. The CDR3, as DNA: TGTGCCAGCAGCTCTCCGACAGGGTCCCTCCGGGAGCAGTACTTC.

This clone was counted only a few times. This chain links TRBV30 with TRBJ1-2; the D is unclear. Trimming pared 3 bases from V and 7 bases from J, leaving 6 bases between. The CDR3 has 10 residues. CDR1 is GTSNPN and CDR2 is SVGIG in the germline V gene (reference sequence). CDR3 sequence (DNA): TGTGCCTGGAGACAGCTTGGCTACACCTTC. Amino acid sequence: CAWRQLGYTF. Full variable domain (remainder filled in from reference TRBV30 and TRBJ1-2): SQTIHQWPATLVQPVGSPLSLECTVEGTSNPNLYWYRQAAGRGLQLLFYSVGIGQISSEVPQNLSASRPQDRQFILSSKKLLLSDSGFYLCAWRQLGYTFGSGTRLTVV.

This chain connects TRBV4-1 to TRBJ2-4, with 7 bases identical to TRBD1. This CDR3 is built from 15 residues. J was trimmed by 9 bases and V by 1 base; bases with no gene match: 9. Germline CDR1 and CDR2: MGHRA and YSYEKL. CDR3 region: CASSQGPTGQGIQYF. CDR3 DNA sequence: TGCGCCAGCAGCCAAGGCCCGACAGGGCAAGGCATTCAGTACTTC.

The chain couples TRBV28 to TRBJ1-3; D is possibly TRBD1 (5 bases). The CDR3 extends over 15 amino acids. Trimming removed 5 bases at V and 0 bases at J, with 11 bases between. Germline-derived CDR1 and CDR2 are MDHEN and SYDVKM. The DNA for the CDR3 is TGTGCCAGCAGTCTCAGGGTCTACTCTGGAAACACCATATATTTT. Translating gives CASSLRVYSGNTIYF.

This rearrangement joins TRBV28 to TRBJ1-2; tentatively, D is TRBD1 (5 bases). The CDR3 sequence is 15 residues long. The germline V and J ends were trimmed by 4 bases and 5 bases, with 17 bases remaining between them. CDR1 MDHEN and CDR2 SYDVKM come from the germline V gene. For the CDR3, the DNA is TGTGCCAGCAGTTCCCCACCTCGGACAACTTATGGCTACACCTTC. It specifies CASSSPPRTTYGYTF.

The rearrangement uses TRBV7-2 and TRBJ2-5; D perhaps matches TRBD2 (5 bases). The germline CDR1 and CDR2 sequences are SGHTA and FQGNSA. V lost 5 bases and J 7 bases, leaving 17 bases between the germline ends. The CDR3 sequence is 14 residues long. The CDR3 region is CASSLTGSRGTQYF. CDR3 nucleotides: TGTGCCAGCAGCCTCACGGGGTCCCGAGGGACCCAGTACTTC.

The chain employs TRBV28 and TRBJ2-5, with a tentative D call TRBD2 (5 bases). Germline loops: CDR1 MDHEN, CDR2 SYDVKM. There are 14 residues in the CDR3. Trimming removed 3 bases from V and 5 bases from J, with 13 bases in between. CDR3 DNA sequence: TGTGCCAGCAGTTTGTGGCGGGCCGGGGAGACCCAGTACTTC. Residues: CASSLWRAGETQYF.

V and J are TRBV30 and TRBJ2-2, with 8 nucleotides matching TRBD2. Looked up from germline, CDR1 is GTSNPN and CDR2 is SVGIG (reference sequence). CDR3 size: 13 residues. V was pared by 3 bases and J by 7 bases, with 4 bases of the junction left unmatched. The CDR3 here is CAWRTSVSGELFF. As DNA, the CDR3 is TGTGCCTGGAGGACTAGCGTAAGCGGGGAGCTGTTTTTT. The variable domain in full, completed from reference TRBV30 and TRBJ2-2, reads SQTIHQWPATLVQPVGSPLSLECTVEGTSNPNLYWYRQAAGRGLQLLFYSVGIGQISSEVPQNLSASRPQDRQFILSSKKLLLSDSGFYLCAWRTSVSGELFFGEGSRLTVL.

This chain joins TRBV16 and TRBJ1-1, with D unclear. This CDR3 contains 14 residues. The germline V and J ends were trimmed by 2 bases and 0 bases, with 7 bases remaining between them. Germline CDR1 is KGHSY and CDR2 is FQNENV. The CDR3 protein is CASSQIRVNTEAFF. DNA for the CDR3: TGTGCCAGCAGCCAAATTCGGGTGAACACTGAAGCTTTCTTT.

CDR3 sequence reads: CASSVAVEESQYF. DNA of the CDR3: TGTGCCAGCAGCGTAGCTGTCGAGGAATCGCAGTATTTT. V usage is TRBV9 and J usage is TRBJ2-3; D not resolved. V gave up 0 bases and J gave up 10 bases, with 12 bases separating them. Germline V lookup: CDR1 SGDLS, CDR2 YYNGEE. The CDR3 is made up of 13 amino acids.

This clone has just a few counts. The chain is built from TRBV7-8 and TRBJ1-2; a weak D match, TRBD1 (6 bases). The ends were cut back, 4 bases at V and 5 bases at J, with 14 bases in the middle. The CDR3 has 14 amino acids. Germline V CDR1 and CDR2: SGHVS, FQNEAQ. CDR3 sequence reads: CASSSFYRDYGYTF. CDR3 bases: TGTGCCAGCAGCTCCTTCTACAGGGATTATGGCTACACCTTC.

A remark on this clone: A far larger clone is only one base removed, so a read error is likely. V and J are TRBV5-8 and TRBJ1-1; 8 nucleotides match TRBD1. This CDR3 comprises 16 residues. Germline CDR1 and CDR2: SGHTS and YDEGEE. J lost 10 bases, V lost 2 bases, and 16 bases had no gene match. The CDR3 bases are TGTGCCAGCAGCTTAGGTGTTGCCAGGGGGCGAGGTGGAGCTTTCTTT. Protein sequence: CASSLGVARGRGGAFF.

The V and J genes are TRBV11-2 and TRBJ1-1; no reliable D call. This CDR3 comprises 11 residues. The germline CDR1 and CDR2 sequences are SGHAT and FQNNGV. V lost 3 bases and J 5 bases, leaving 4 bases between the germline ends. CDR3 bases: TGTGCCAGCAGCTTCTTAACTGAAGCTTTCTTT. Its protein product is CASSFLTEAFF.

With respect to this clone: An end of the junction does not agree with germline; a read error may underlie this. The same CDR3 is also encoded by other DNA sequences in this sample. The chain couples TRBV27 to TRBJ1-2; D is ambiguous. This CDR3 is 19 amino acids long. The germline CDR1 and CDR2 sequences are MNHEY and SMNVEV (reference sequence). The CDR3 is CASGPALGGYVVANYGYTF. CDR3 nucleotide sequence: TGTGCCAGCGGCCCGGCGCTAGGAGGTTACGTAGTCGCTAACTATGGCTATACCTTC.

The V call is TRBV4-1, the J call TRBJ2-7; 8 nucleotides line up with TRBD2. The germline V gene encodes CDR1 MGHRA and CDR2 YSYEKL. Trimming at V came to 3 bases and at J to 0 bases, leaving 7 bases not matched to a gene. The CDR3 is made up of 16 amino acids. The CDR3, as DNA: TGCGCCAGCAGCCAGTCCTCGGGAGGGAACTCCTACGAGCAGTACTTC. Its protein is CASSQSSGGNSYEQYF.

This clone was counted only a few times. This rearrangement joins TRBV6-4 to TRBJ1-6; 7 bases are a match to TRBD1. Germline CDR1 and CDR2: MRHNA and SNTAGT. The CDR3 has 18 residues. The J segment lost 0 bases and the V segment lost 2 bases, leaving 7 bases of the junction unmatched. For the CDR3, the DNA is TGTGCCAGCAGTGACCTAGGGACAGCTGGCTCCTATAATTCACCCCTCCACTTT. Translated, it gives CASSDLGTAGSYNSPLHF.